Listed below are T cell receptor beta chains from one sample, sequenced in a study of long-term antiretroviral therapy in people with HIV. The assay was immunoSEQ multiplex PCR, and TCRdb's table has in-frame clones only and misses some. The table has tens of thousands of clones, 88% seen once. Sequenced here: unsorted PBMCs, sampled about 4.5 years after starting antiretroviral therapy. These receptors all stem from a man aged 30-40 years with HIV. Each CDR3 is given with its conserved first and last residue. D genes are given only for firm matches.

CASSLTGTPTDTQYF	TRBJ2-3	NA	TRBV11-2
CASSPRLDLRDYGYTF	TRBJ1-2	NA	TRBV7-9
CASSWTVGSYEQYF	TRBJ2-7	NA	TRBV7-2
CASSLGGQGSYEQYF	TRBJ2-7	TRBD1	TRBV5-8
CASSPRVLRGEKLFF	TRBJ1-4	NA	TRBV9
CASSFDRRGYTEAFF	TRBJ1-1	NA	TRBV7-9
CASTNPGLDGEQYF	TRBJ2-7	NA	TRBV7-7
CASSGRVVTEAFF	TRBJ1-1	NA	TRBV6-1
CASRSLGNEQFF	TRBJ2-1	NA	TRBV27
CAISHGALGLGELFF	TRBJ2-2	NA	TRBV10-3
CAWSVRQGNQPQHF	TRBJ1-5	NA	TRBV30
CASSKGLGYTGELFF	TRBJ2-2	NA	TRBV19
CASSATRNYNTGELFF	TRBJ2-2	NA	TRBV9
CASSTTNRDPSVWGANVLTF	TRBJ2-6	NA	TRBV7-8
CASSPTSGTEAFF	TRBJ1-1	NA	TRBV9
CASSLRRGLEANEQFF	TRBJ2-1	NA	TRBV7-8
CASSETAGRIYEQYF	TRBJ2-7	NA	TRBV19
CAWSGLGPYRSSSYEQYF	TRBJ2-7	NA	TRBV30
CASSLAENEQFF	TRBJ2-1	NA	TRBV6-6
CASSRSRRDTDTQYF	TRBJ2-3	NA	TRBV4-1
CASSLGLRGGVNNEQFF	TRBJ2-1	TRBD2	TRBV7-6
CASSQDSAASSYNSPLHF	TRBJ1-6	NA	TRBV4-3
CASSLPGLAKNIQYF	TRBJ2-4	NA	TRBV7-9
CASSLGGLAGAANTGELFF	TRBJ2-2	TRBD2	TRBV28
CASSQGQGYSSNGELFF	TRBJ2-2	TRBD1	TRBV4-3
CAISRLRGDTRSGNTIYF	TRBJ1-3	TRBD1	TRBV10-3
CASSWDRDNYGYTF	TRBJ1-2	TRBD1	TRBV2
CASSFGAKDGYTF	TRBJ1-2	NA	TRBV11-2
CASSLTGPSYNEQFF	TRBJ2-1	TRBD1	TRBV6-5
CASSQVPLVSIGNTIYF	TRBJ1-3	NA	TRBV4-3
CASSLALATDTQYF	TRBJ2-3	NA	TRBV5-8
CASSPGEKLFF	TRBJ1-4	NA	TRBV7-2
CASTDSGSYYGYTF	TRBJ1-2	NA	TRBV19
CASSVFRGQTNEKLFF	TRBJ1-4	TRBD1	TRBV9
CASSRGQGSTDTQYF	TRBJ2-3	NA	TRBV5-5
CASTGTGLYEQYF	TRBJ2-7	TRBD1	TRBV5-6
CASSLARDSEQFF	TRBJ2-1	NA	TRBV7-3
CASGLFQGHTDTQYF	TRBJ2-3	NA	TRBV12-5
CASSARDSEETQYF	TRBJ2-5	TRBD1	TRBV9
CASSPDRGNQPQHF	TRBJ1-5	TRBD1	TRBV23-1
CASSSGTAVYGYTF	TRBJ1-2	NA	TRBV7-2
CASSQDRADRLFSGANVLTF	TRBJ2-6	NA	TRBV4-3